Following are 19 T cell receptor beta chains from one sample sequenced in a study of T cells after yellow fever vaccination. MiXCR was run by TCRdb on the 5' RACE reads, yielding one entry per CDR3 protein. The repertoire holds under 400,000 distinct CDR3 sequences, with approximately 10% as singletons. Source: PBMCs, taken on the day of the first yellow fever vaccination. The receptors derive from a young man who received the YFV17D yellow fever vaccine.

This clonotype was seen a few times. This chain uses TRBV7-6 with TRBJ2-7; D remains unclear. The CDR3 loop spans 15 amino acids. In germline, CDR1 is SGHVS, CDR2 FNYEAQ. The V end lost 5 bases, the J end lost 0 bases, and 14 bases lay between the germline ends. CDR3 protein: CASSTGPVGSYEQYF. The CDR3, as DNA: TGTGCCAGCAGCACCGGACCAGTGGGCTCCTACGAGCAGTACTTC.

The gene calls are TRBV20-1 and TRBJ1-1; 8 positions agree with TRBD1. Germline CDR1 reads DFQATT; CDR2 reads SNEGSKA (reference sequence). The J segment lost 2 bases and the V segment lost 1 base, leaving 9 bases of the junction unmatched. The CDR3 is 16 amino acids. This CDR3 reads CSARVGQGRTNTEAFF. CDR3 nucleotides: TGCAGTGCTAGAGTCGGACAGGGTCGGACTAACACTGAAGCTTTCTTT.

V and J are TRBV4-1 and TRBJ2-3; D possibly matches TRBD1 or TRBD2 (7 bases each). CDR3 length: 17 residues. V was trimmed by 4 bases and J by 1 base, leaving 18 bases between them. In germline, CDR1 is MGHRA, CDR2 YSYEKL. CDR3 residues: CASSLIGRGLGTDTQYF. The CDR3 DNA reads TGCGCCAGCAGCCTTATAGGGAGGGGGCTGGGCACAGATACGCAGTATTTT.

This clonotype showed up just a few times. The chain is built from TRBV9 and TRBJ1-3, with TRBD1 matching over 7 bases. Per the germline V gene, CDR1 is SGDLS and CDR2 is YYNGEE. The CDR3 runs 16 residues. Trimming cost V 3 bases and J 1 base; bases outside gene matches: 7. CDR3 protein: CASSEGAGGSGNTIYF. The CDR3 DNA is TGTGCCAGCAGCGAGGGAGCAGGGGGATCTGGAAACACCATATATTTT.

This clonotype has ten or more counts. V and J are TRBV2 and TRBJ2-1; D not certain. This CDR3 contains 11 residues. V was cut by 4 bases and J by 7 bases, with 5 bases left in between. Germline V gene sequence: CDR1 SNHLY, CDR2 FYNNEI. The CDR3 region is CASSGRNEQFF. The CDR3 DNA reads as TGTGCCAGCAGTGGGAGAAATGAGCAGTTCTTC.

The genes are TRBV4-2 and TRBJ2-1; D may be TRBD1 or TRBD2 (5 bases each). The CDR3 spans 13 residues. With 0 bases removed from V and 9 bases from J, the gap between germline ends came to 9 bases. CDR1 and CDR2 (germline): LGHNA, YNFKEQ. The CDR3 loop is CASSQEWDGEQFF. CDR3 in DNA: TGTGCCAGCAGCCAAGAATGGGACGGTGAGCAGTTCTTC.

The table lists this clonotype with a few counts. The CDR3 reads CASSQWTVLAKNIQYF. CDR3 DNA: TGTGCCAGCAGTCAATGGACGGTACTAGCCAAAAACATTCAGTACTTC. This chain links TRBV7-9 with TRBJ2-4; no firm D call. CDR3 length equals 16 residues. The V end was cut by 6 bases, the J end by 0 bases, with 15 bases between. The germline V gene has CDR1 SEHNR and CDR2 FQNEAQ (reference sequence).

This clonotype came up a few times. V gene TRBV29-1 combines with J gene TRBJ2-3, with 9 positions matching TRBD2. Trimming removed 8 bases from V and 5 bases from J; junction bases left unmatched: 11. This CDR3 is 14 amino acids long. CDR1 is SQVTM and CDR2 is ANQGSEA in the germline V gene. This chain's CDR3 is CSFSGTSSRDTQYF. The CDR3 DNA follows: TGCAGCTTTTCCGGGACTAGCTCTCGAGATACGCAGTATTTT.

This clonotype was counted between two and nine times. The chain employs TRBV5-1 and TRBJ2-5, with 8 bases lining up with TRBD1. With 2 bases clipped from V and 4 bases from J, the junction kept 13 bases outside the gene matches. Germline V lookup: CDR1 SGHRS, CDR2 YFSETQ. The CDR3 length is 17 residues. The chain's CDR3 is CASSFGSGTGLTETQYF. The CDR3 bases are TGCGCCAGCAGCTTCGGTTCCGGGACAGGACTTACAGAGACCCAGTACTTC.

This clonotype was detected ten times or more. The rearrangement links TRBV7-2 to TRBJ1-1; D is undetermined. Germline assignment: CDR1 SGHTA and CDR2 FQGNSA. CDR3 size: 15 residues. Between the trimmed V and J ends, which lost 0 bases and 1 base, there was a span of 9 bases. Here the CDR3 reads CASSLAPVWNTEAFF. The CDR3 nucleotides are TGTGCCAGCAGCTTAGCCCCGGTTTGGAACACTGAAGCTTTCTTT. The whole variable domain, remainder taken from reference TRBV7-2 and TRBJ1-1, is GAGVSQSPSNKVTEKGKDVELRCDPISGHTALYWYRQSLGQGLEFLIYFQGNSAPDKSGLPSDRFSAERTGGSVSTLTIQRTQQEDSAVYLCASSLAPVWNTEAFFGQGTRLTVV.

This chain uses TRBV2 with TRBJ1-1; D is undetermined. The CDR3 extends over 13 amino acids. V shed 2 bases and J shed 0 bases, with 4 bases lying between them. Germline V CDR1 and CDR2: SNHLY, FYNNEI. The CDR3 region has the DNA TGTGCCAGCAGTGAAATGGTGAACACTGAAGCTTTCTTT. Amino acids: CASSEMVNTEAFF. Full variable domain (rest looked up from reference TRBV2 and TRBJ1-1): EPEVTQTPSHQVTQMGQEVILRCVPISNHLYFYWYRQILGQKVEFLVSFYNNEISEKSEIFDDQFSVERPDGSNFTLKIRSTKLEDSAMYFCASSEMVNTEAFFGQGTRLTVV.

This clonotype was detected many times. The chain carries TRBV29-1 and TRBJ2-5; D unresolved. CDR1 and CDR2 (germline): SQVTM, ANQGSEA. Trimming stripped 7 bases from V and 5 bases from J, with 11 bases between. CDR3 length equals 11 residues. The CDR3: CSAKSQETQYF. The DNA for the CDR3 is TGCAGCGCTAAATCCCAGGAGACCCAGTACTTC. Full variable domain (missing parts from reference TRBV29-1 and TRBJ2-5): SAVISQKPSRDICQRGTSLTIQCQVDSQVTMMFWYRQQPGQSLTLIATANQGSEATYESGFVIDKFPISRPNLTFSTLTVSNMSPEDSSIYLCSAKSQETQYFGPGTRLLVL.

This clonotype has more than one count but fewer than ten. V and J are TRBV2 and TRBJ2-5; D is possibly TRBD1 (6 bases). V shed 3 bases and J shed 8 bases, with 13 bases lying between them. Germline CDR1 reads SNHLY; CDR2 reads FYNNEI. The CDR3 totals 13 residues. CDR3 amino acids: CASSDTGLGTQYF. As DNA, the CDR3 is TGTGCCAGCAGTGACACAGGGCTGGGTACCCAGTACTTC.

This clonotype has a handful of counts. The genes are TRBV24-1 and TRBJ2-2, with TRBD2 matching over 8 bases. V trimming: 12 bases; J trimming: 0 bases; junction bases outside the gene matches: 2. In germline, CDR1 is KGHDR, CDR2 SFDVKD. The CDR3 loop spans 13 amino acids. For the CDR3, the DNA is TGTGCCGCGGGACTAGCGAACACCGGGGAGCTGTTTTTT. This codes for CAAGLANTGELFF.

This clonotype has only a few counts. The J gene is TRBJ1-6, the V gene TRBV6-5, with a tentative D call TRBD1 (5 bases). This CDR3 comprises 16 residues. Germline CDR1 and CDR2: MNHEY and SVGAGI. V dropped 2 bases and J dropped 8 bases, with 16 bases sitting between them. CDR3 region: CASSYVAGGAYSPLHF. The CDR3 DNA follows: TGTGCCAGCAGTTACGTCGCCGGTGGGGCTTATTCACCCCTCCACTTT.

This clonotype showed up just a few times. The chain links TRBV7-2 to TRBJ2-3, with a tentative D call TRBD2 (6 bases). The CDR3 covers 14 residues. Trimming left V 6 bases short and J 4 bases short, with 14 bases between. The germline V gene has CDR1 SGHTA and CDR2 FQGNSA. The CDR3 loop reads CASRWAGEADTQYF. DNA for the CDR3: TGTGCCAGCAGGTGGGCCGGGGAGGCAGATACGCAGTATTTT.

The chain is built from TRBV11-2 and TRBJ1-4; D is unresolved. The CDR3 totals 13 residues. Germline V gene data show CDR1 as SGHAT and CDR2 as FQNNGV. V was clipped by 7 bases and J by 7 bases, with 13 bases between them. The CDR3 region has the DNA TGTGCCAGCACCAACTGGGTTGGTGAAAAACTGTTTTTT. This gives the protein CASTNWVGEKLFF.

This chain uses TRBV7-9 with TRBJ2-1, with D perhaps assigned TRBD1 or TRBD2 (6 bases each). Trimming removed 1 base from V and 6 bases from J, with 13 bases in between. This CDR3 has 15 amino acids. Germline CDR1 reads SEHNR; CDR2 reads FQNEAQ (reference sequence). The CDR3 DNA follows: TGTGCCAGCAGCTTAGAACGGGGGCGCTTCAATGAGCAGTTCTTC. Translation gives CASSLERGRFNEQFF.

The rearrangement joins TRBV20-1 to TRBJ1-4; no firm D call. Deletions cut 0 bases from V and 8 bases from J, with 10 bases between. CDR1 and CDR2 from the germline V gene are DFQATT and SNEGSKA (reference sequence). This CDR3 is built from 13 residues. CDR3 sequence reads: CSARDGYYEKLFF. The CDR3 nucleotides are TGCAGTGCTAGAGATGGGTACTACGAAAAACTGTTTTTT.